The 32 T cell receptor beta chains listed next were all sequenced from one sample in a study of CD8 T cells in ankylosing spondylitis listed by TCRdb under 2017. The investigation overall reported the following: A TCR beta motif made up of seven or eight highly homologous amino acid variants appeared to be characteristic of blood from ankylosing spondylitis patients.

No antigen is known for these receptors. The method was 5' RACE. Sequenced on an Illumina HiSeq 2500. In-frame beta chains were kept once TCRdb had trimmed the public reads at Q25 with fastp and called clones with MiXCR. Identical CDR3 proteins give one entry, which carries the most common genes and DNA. The sample table holds fewer than 450,000 distinct CDR3 sequences, of which 17% were seen once. The ten largest clones capture over 0.9% of the sample. The sequenced sample was blood, either unsorted or a sorted T cell fraction (not recorded which). The receptor source for this set is a male donor with ankylosing spondylitis.

V and J are TRBV11-1 and TRBJ2-3, with 8 bases lining up with TRBD1. Germline-derived CDR1 and CDR2 are SGHAT and FQDESV (reference sequence). V dropped 5 bases and J dropped 4; count of bases not matched to a gene: 5. This CDR3 is 14 amino acids long. The CDR3 nucleotides are TGTGCCAGCAGCGCAGGGGGCGTCGCAGATACGCAGTATTTT. Its translation: CASSAGGVADTQYF. Full variable domain (outside the CDR3, taken from reference TRBV11-1 and TRBJ2-3): EAEVAQSPRYKITEKSQAVAFWCDPISGHATLYWYRQILGQGPELLVQFQDESVVDDSQLPKDRFSAERLKGVDSTLKIQPAELGDSAMYLCASSAGGVADTQYFGPGTRLTVL.

V is TRBV29-1 and J is TRBJ2-7; D might be TRBD1 (5 bases). The germline V and J ends were trimmed by 2 bases and 2 bases, with 10 bases remaining between them. The CDR3 extends over 13 amino acids. CDR1 SQVTM and CDR2 ANQGSEA come from the germline V gene. The CDR3 sequence: CSVETGSAYEQYF. The CDR3 bases are TGCAGCGTTGAAACAGGATCCGCCTACGAGCAGTACTTC.

The chain joins TRBV12-3 or TRBV12-4 to TRBJ1-6; a weak D match, TRBD1 (5 bases). This CDR3 region has 13 residues. The V end lost 2 bases, the J end lost 16 bases, and 15 bases lay between the germline ends. DNA of the CDR3: TGTGCCAGCAGTTTATGGGAGGGGAGTGGGCTCCACTTT. Amino acid sequence: CASSLWEGSGLHF.

The rearrangement links TRBV18 to TRBJ1-3; D is uncertain. Germline V gene data show CDR1 as KGHSH and CDR2 as LQKENI. CDR3 length equals 14 residues. Trimming stripped 3 bases from V and 3 bases from J, with 9 bases between. The CDR3 region is CASSPGSFGNTIYF. CDR3 sequence (DNA): TGTGCCAGCTCACCGGGGAGCTTTGGAAACACCATATATTTT.

CDR3 DNA: TGCGCCAGCAGCCAACTGGGACAGGCAAATGAAAAACTGTTTTTT. Protein product: CASSQLGQANEKLFF. V and J are TRBV5-1 and TRBJ1-4, with 8 bases aligning to TRBD1. Losses at the gene ends were 4 bases for V and 5 bases for J; bases not matched to a gene: 7. This CDR3 has 15 residues. CDR1 SGHRS and CDR2 YFSETQ come from the germline V gene. Variable domain in full (rest from reference TRBV5-1 and TRBJ1-4): KAGVTQTPRYLIKTRGQQVTLSCSPISGHRSVSWYQQTPGQGLQFLFEYFSETQRNKGNFPGRFSGRQFSNSRSEMNVSTLELGDSALYLCASSQLGQANEKLFFGSGTQLSVL.

This clonotype has only a few counts. The chain employs TRBV29-1 and TRBJ2-3, with a possible D match to TRBD1 (6 bases). V was pared by 5 bases and J by 4 bases, with 10 bases between. This CDR3 is 12 amino acids long. The germline V gene has CDR1 SQVTM and CDR2 ANQGSEA. The CDR3 reads CSVLQGADTQYF. For the CDR3, the DNA is TGCAGCGTTTTACAGGGTGCAGATACGCAGTATTTT.

The table lists this clonotype with a few counts. V gene TRBV15 combines with J gene TRBJ1-1, with 7 nucleotides matching TRBD1. V was clipped by 0 bases and J by 11 bases; unmatched bases: 15. This CDR3 has 16 residues. Germline V gene sequence: CDR1 LNHNV, CDR2 YYDKDF (reference sequence). DNA for the CDR3: TGTGCCACCAGCAGAGACCGCGGACAGGCCGGGGGGTTTGCTTTCTTT. Protein product: CATSRDRGQAGGFAFF. The variable domain in full, completed from reference TRBV15 and TRBJ1-1, reads DAMVIQNPRYQVTQFGKPVTLSCSQTLNHNVMYWYQQKSSQAPKLLFHYYDKDFNNEADTPDNFQSRRPNTSFCFLDIRSPGLGDTAMYLCATSRDRGQAGGFAFFGQGTRLTVV.

The chain uses TRBV6-1 and TRBJ2-3; TRBD1 agrees at 7 bases. Germline trimming cut 7 bases from V and 3 bases from J; bases unmatched to any gene: 4. Germline loops: CDR1 MNHNS, CDR2 SASEGT. The length of the CDR3 is 13 residues. CDR3 protein: CASNRQGTDTQYF. For the CDR3, the DNA is TGTGCCAGCAACCGACAGGGAACAGATACGCAGTATTTT.

This clonotype was counted ten times or more. One end of the junction varies from germline; a read error may be responsible. V and J are TRBV6-1 and TRBJ1-5; D not resolved. The CDR3 is 18 residues long. Germline-derived CDR1 and CDR2 are MNHNS and SASEGT. The CDR3 loop is CASSEAGGGRPGNQPQHF. CDR3 nucleotides: TGTGCCAGCAGCGAAGCCGGAGGAGGACGTCCGGGCAATCAGCCCCAGCATTTT.

This clonotype was found a few times. The chain couples TRBV12-3 or TRBV12-4 to TRBJ1-5; tentatively, D is TRBD1 (6 bases). V was pared by 3 bases and J by 1 base, with 13 bases between. This CDR3 contains 16 residues. Here the CDR3 DNA reads TGTGCCAGCAGTTTCGGCTACAGGGCGAGCAATCAGCCCCAGCATTTT. Encoded protein: CASSFGYRASNQPQHF.

V and J are TRBV3-1 and TRBJ1-2; D is unclear. V was pared by 1 base and J by 3 bases, with 12 bases between. This CDR3 is 15 amino acids long. Germline CDR1 LGHDT, CDR2 YNNKEL (reference sequence). The CDR3 protein is CASSQGEPKDYGYTF. Here the CDR3 DNA reads TGTGCCAGCAGCCAAGGAGAGCCCAAGGACTATGGCTACACCTTC.

This clonotype was found a few times. The CDR3 DNA reads TGTGCCAGCGGCCTCGGGACAGCTAATGAAAAACTGTTTTTT. It yields the protein CASGLGTANEKLFF. The rearrangement joins TRBV2 to TRBJ1-4, with 7 bases identical to TRBD1. The length of the CDR3 is 14 residues. The junction had 6 bases not matched to a gene; V was cut back by 8 bases and J by 3 bases. Germline V gene data show CDR1 as SNHLY and CDR2 as FYNNEI.

The rearrangement uses TRBV20-1 and TRBJ2-1, with 14 nucleotides matching TRBD2. Germline V gene data show CDR1 as DFQATT and CDR2 as SNEGSKA (reference sequence). V was pared by 4 bases and J by 3 bases, with 5 bases of the junction left unmatched. The CDR3 covers 16 residues. The CDR3 sequence is CSATRTSGGLYNEQFF. As DNA, the CDR3 is TGCAGTGCTACCAGGACTAGCGGGGGGCTCTACAATGAGCAGTTCTTC.

The chain is built from TRBV5-6 and TRBJ1-3; D call uncertain. The ends were cut back, 3 bases at V and 1 base at J, with 14 bases in the middle. Germline V gives CDR1 SGHDT, CDR2 YYEEEE. The CDR3 is 16 amino acids. Here the CDR3 DNA reads TGTGCCAGCAGCTCGGACCCCCGGCGGTCTGGAAACACCATATATTTT. Amino acid sequence: CASSSDPRRSGNTIYF. Together with reference TRBV5-6 and TRBJ1-3, the CDR3 gives the full variable domain: DAGVTQSPTHLIKTRGQQVTLRCSPKSGHDTVSWYQQALGQGPQFIFQYYEEEERQRGNFPDRFSGHQFPNYSSELNVNALLLGDSALYLCASSSDPRRSGNTIYFGEGSWLTVV.

This chain joins TRBV15 and TRBJ2-7; TRBD2 matches 7 bases. Per the germline V gene, CDR1 is LNHNV and CDR2 is YYDKDF (reference sequence). Trimming removed 5 bases from V and 3 bases from J; junction bases left unmatched: 7. The CDR3 runs to 14 residues. The CDR3 protein is CATSPKRDLYEQYF. CDR3 nucleotide sequence: TGTGCCACCAGCCCAAAGCGGGACCTCTACGAGCAGTACTTC.

In its sample, this clonotype was seen a few times. The rearrangement joins TRBV7-9 to TRBJ2-7; possible D gene TRBD2, 6 bases. CDR1 SEHNR and CDR2 FQNEAQ come from the germline V gene (reference sequence). The CDR3 totals 14 residues. V was clipped by 5 bases and J by 6 bases, with 17 bases between them. The CDR3 nucleotides are TGTGCCAGCAGCCGACTAGGGGAAAGGGGCGAGCAGTACTTC. It yields the protein CASSRLGERGEQYF.

In this sample, this clonotype turned up a few times. This chain connects TRBV20-1 to TRBJ2-5, with 8 bases matching TRBD1. The V segment lost 3 bases and the J segment 5 bases; nucleotides outside the gene matches: 8. The CDR3 is 14 amino acids. In germline, CDR1 is DFQATT, CDR2 SNEGSKA (reference sequence). CDR3 loop: CSASLRTGMETQYF. The DNA of the CDR3 is TGCAGTGCTAGTCTAAGGACAGGGATGGAGACCCAGTACTTC.

This clonotype was observed at least ten times. The chain has TRBV25-1 and TRBJ1-1; tentative D call: TRBD1 (6 bases). The CDR3 loop spans 14 amino acids. Trimming took 7 bases from V and 4 from J, leaving 16 bases between them. From germline, CDR1 is MGHDK and CDR2 SYGVNS. The CDR3 DNA sequence: TGTGCCAGCAAAGCCAGGGGTGAGGGCACTGAAGCTTTCTTT. Translating it yields CASKARGEGTEAFF.

This chain links TRBV4-2 with TRBJ1-2, with a weak D call TRBD1 (6 bases). Germline CDR1 is LGHNA and CDR2 is YNFKEQ. V was shortened by 6 bases and J by 5 bases, with 19 bases between the two germline ends. The CDR3 sequence is 15 residues long. The CDR3 is CASRPGGGTFYGYTF. Here the CDR3 DNA reads TGTGCCAGCAGACCGGGGGGCGGGACTTTTTATGGCTACACCTTC.

This clonotype was detected many times. The chain recombines TRBV6-1 with TRBJ1-3, with 7 bases identical to TRBD1. V was pared by 5 bases and J by 0 bases, with 7 bases of the junction left unmatched. CDR3 length equals 16 residues. The germline V gene has CDR1 MNHNS and CDR2 SASEGT. The CDR3 loop reads CASSPGDRLSGNTIYF. CDR3 in DNA: TGTGCCAGCAGTCCAGGGGACAGACTCTCTGGAAACACCATATATTTT.

This sequence joins TRBV4-2 and TRBJ2-1; D unclear. Trimming removed 1 base from V and 8 bases from J, with 9 bases in between. The CDR3 loop spans 13 amino acids. Per the germline V gene, CDR1 is LGHNA and CDR2 is YNFKEQ. The CDR3 DNA reads TGTGCCAGCAGCCAAGTTCGAGGCCATGAGCAGTTCTTC. Its translation: CASSQVRGHEQFF.

J is TRBJ2-1 and V is TRBV2, with 8 bases lining up with TRBD2. J gave up 1 base and V 6 bases, and 11 bases lay outside the gene matches. CDR1 and CDR2 (germline): SNHLY, FYNNEI. The CDR3 length is 17 residues. Written as DNA, the CDR3 is TGTGCCAGCAGGGCCCCGATGACTAGCGATTCCTACAATGAGCAGTTCTTC. Amino acids: CASRAPMTSDSYNEQFF.

Comments on this clonotype: A much larger clone differs from this one at a single base, so this may be a read error. In this CDR3 the conserved last residue, phenylalanine or tryptophan, is missing, so a read error is likely. This chain links TRBV25-1 with TRBJ2-7, with D unclear. Trimming pared 3 bases from V and 0 bases from J, leaving 12 bases between. Germline CDR1 MGHDK, CDR2 SYGVNS. CDR3 length: 15 amino acids. Written as DNA, the CDR3 is TGTGCCAGCAGTGAGGCCGCCGGTAGCTCCTACGAGCAGTACTTA. Amino acid sequence: CASSEAAGSSYEQYL.

The rearrangement joins TRBV29-1 to TRBJ1-1; D gene ambiguous. CDR1 and CDR2 (germline): SQVTM, ANQGSEA. The CDR3 sequence is 12 residues long. Trimming stripped 4 bases from V and 4 bases from J, with 10 bases between. For the CDR3, the DNA is TGCAGCGTTGGTTTGGGGTTCACTGAAGCTTTCTTT. It yields the protein CSVGLGFTEAFF.

The chain carries TRBV7-9 and TRBJ1-6, with D unclear. The CDR3 is made up of 14 amino acids. The germline V and J ends were trimmed by 7 bases and 2 bases, with 9 bases remaining between them. Germline CDR1 and CDR2: SEHNR and FQNEAQ (reference sequence). In DNA, the CDR3 is TGTGCCAGCACCGCGGGAGCCTATAATTCACCCCTCCACTTT. Its translation is CASTAGAYNSPLHF.

There are a few counts of this clonotype. The chain is built from TRBV2 and TRBJ1-1; a weak D match, TRBD1 (5 bases). Trimming removed 9 bases from V and 0 bases from J, with 11 bases in between. The CDR3 is 13 residues long. CDR1 and CDR2 (germline): SNHLY, FYNNEI. CDR3 nucleotides: TGTGCCAGTCGGTTGGACATGAACACTGAAGCTTTCTTT. This encodes CASRLDMNTEAFF.

This clonotype was seen more than once but under ten times. The chain employs TRBV24-1 and TRBJ2-1, with 12 bases lining up with TRBD1. V was clipped by 4 bases and J by 7 bases; unmatched bases: 16. The CDR3 consists of 19 residues. Germline V gives CDR1 KGHDR, CDR2 SFDVKD. This CDR3 is CATSDPGTGGLGGWNEQFF. CDR3 nucleotide sequence: TGTGCCACCAGTGACCCCGGGACAGGGGGCCTTGGGGGTTGGAATGAGCAGTTCTTC.

The rearrangement uses TRBV28 and TRBJ1-2; 7 positions match TRBD1. J was trimmed by 8 bases and V by 2 bases; bases with no gene match: 11. Germline CDR1 is MDHEN and CDR2 is SYDVKM. There are 15 residues in the CDR3. In nucleotides, the CDR3 is TGTGCCAGCAGTTTAAGTCAGGGGGTCTTCGTGGGCTACACCTTC. This sequence encodes CASSLSQGVFVGYTF.

A few counts support this clonotype. The chain recombines TRBV28 with TRBJ1-6, with D unresolved. Per germline, CDR1 MDHEN and CDR2 SYDVKM. Trimming removed 0 bases from V and 6 bases from J, with 15 bases in between. The CDR3 runs to 17 residues. CDR3 bases: TGTGCCAGCAGTTTATGGTCCGCCGACACCTCTAATTCACCCCTCCACTTT. Protein product: CASSLWSADTSNSPLHF.

Many counts were recorded for this clonotype. This rearrangement joins TRBV10-2 to TRBJ2-1; D gene ambiguous. The ends were cut back, 11 bases at V and 0 bases at J, with 14 bases in the middle. The CDR3 has 14 residues. Germline lookup yields CDR1 WSHSY and CDR2 SAAADI. The CDR3 DNA reads TGCGCCTCTTCTAAGGAACGCTCCTACAATGAGCAGTTCTTC. Amino acid sequence: CASSKERSYNEQFF.

This chain uses TRBV18 with TRBJ1-4; no firm D call. This CDR3 has 12 amino acids. Trimming left V 3 bases short and J 8 bases short, with 7 bases between. Germline V gene lookup returns CDR1 KGHSH and CDR2 LQKENI. CDR3 in amino acids: CASSPRNEKLFF. CDR3 DNA: TGTGCCAGCTCACCTAGAAACGAAAAACTGTTTTTT.

This clonotype was seen more than once but under ten times. CDR3 DNA: TGTGCCAGCAGTTACTCGAGGATCCAAGAGACCCAGTACTTC. Encoded protein: CASSYSRIQETQYF. The chain is built from TRBV6-5 and TRBJ2-5; D is undetermined. The CDR3 consists of 14 residues. With 0 bases removed from V and 1 base from J, the gap between germline ends came to 6 bases. Germline V gene sequence: CDR1 MNHEY, CDR2 SVGAGI.